Presented here are 25 T cell receptor beta chains from one specimen sequenced in a study of T cell responses to AZD1222 COVID-19 vaccine. Assay: immunoSEQ multiplex PCR; the TCRdb copy retains only in-frame clones and omits some. Here the sample spans about 84,000 clones, 70% to 90% being singletons. The material was peripheral blood, obtained on day 0 of AZD1222 vaccination. All receptors come from an adult in good health.

The chain employs TRBV4-1 and TRBJ2-4; TRBD2 matches at 14 bases. The J segment lost 5 bases and the V segment lost 4 bases, leaving 10 bases of the junction unmatched. Germline CDR1 and CDR2: MGHRA and YSYEKL. This CDR3 has 18 amino acids. This CDR3 reads CASSLGLAGAPSQNIQYF. CDR3 coding DNA: TGCGCCAGCAGCCTGGGACTAGCGGGAGCCCCTAGTCAAAACATTCAGTACTTC.

The chain recombines TRBV5-6 with TRBJ2-2, with 7 positions matching TRBD2. Trimming took 4 bases from V and 5 from J; bases not matched to a gene: 11. The V gene's germline CDR1 is SGHDT and CDR2 YYEEEE. The CDR3 consists of 16 residues. CDR3 protein: CASSPFYGRNTGELFF. CDR3 sequence (DNA): TGTGCCAGCAGCCCCTTTTACGGGAGGAATACCGGGGAGCTGTTTTTT.

This chain uses TRBV29-1 with TRBJ2-7; weak D call: TRBD1 (6 bases). CDR1 is SQVTM, CDR2 ANQGSEA, per germline. The V and J ends lost 7 bases and 7 bases respectively, with 17 bases between them. This CDR3 region has 12 residues. The CDR3 loop reads CSAVARTEEQYF. CDR3 DNA sequence: TGCAGCGCCGTGGCCCGGACAGAGGAGCAGTACTTC.

This chain uses TRBV6-1 with TRBJ2-3, with D possibly matching TRBD1 (5 bases). The V end lost 4 bases, the J end lost 2 bases, and 16 bases lay between the germline ends. The CDR3 length is 16 residues. Germline CDR1 reads MNHNS; CDR2 reads SASEGT. CDR3 DNA sequence: TGTGCCAGCAGTGTTCTCGGTGGCAGGGTCACAGATACGCAGTATTTT. Translation: CASSVLGGRVTDTQYF.

The chain recombines TRBV4-3 with TRBJ1-2; 10 bases are shared with TRBD1. CDR3 length equals 14 residues. The germline CDR1 and CDR2 sequences are LGHNA and YSLEER. The trim removed 3 bases at V and 8 bases at J, leaving 6 bases unmatched. CDR3 in amino acids: CASSQRTGGLGYTF. In DNA form, the CDR3 reads TGCGCCAGCAGCCAGAGGACAGGGGGTTTAGGCTACACCTTC.

In this sample, this clone turned up a few times. Other DNA sequences within the sample encode an identical CDR3. This chain connects TRBV6-5 to TRBJ2-7; 11 bases are shared with TRBD1. J was trimmed by 2 bases and V by 7 bases; bases with no gene match: 4. Looked up from germline, CDR1 is MNHEY and CDR2 is SVGAGI. The CDR3 is 14 amino acids. The CDR3 here is CASIWTGGPYEQYF. CDR3 coding DNA: TGTGCCAGCATCTGGACAGGGGGCCCCTACGAGCAGTACTTC.

V and J are TRBV19 and TRBJ2-7, with TRBD1 identical over 8 bases. CDR1 is LNHDA and CDR2 is SQIVND in the germline V gene (reference sequence). This CDR3 is built from 13 residues. V was clipped by 5 bases and J by 5 bases; unmatched bases: 5. CDR3 coding DNA: TGTGCCAGTAGTGGGGACAGGTCCGACGAGCAGTACTTC. It encodes CASSGDRSDEQYF.

The chain links TRBV4-1 to TRBJ2-2; TRBD2 agrees at 10 bases. Trimming removed 4 bases from V and 1 base from J; junction bases left unmatched: 3. Germline V gene data show CDR1 as MGHRA and CDR2 as YSYEKL. This CDR3 contains 16 residues. The CDR3 protein is CASSPGLAVNTGELFF. CDR3 DNA: TGCGCCAGCAGCCCAGGACTAGCGGTGAACACCGGGGAGCTGTTTTTT.

This clone was detected only a few times. This chain links TRBV11-1 with TRBJ1-2, with 10 bases lining up with TRBD1. The ends lost 4 bases at V and 8 bases at J; junction bases unmatched: 7. This CDR3 is 14 amino acids long. Germline CDR1 is SGHAT and CDR2 is FQDESV (reference sequence). The CDR3 protein is CASSSGQGTGGYTF. As DNA, the CDR3 is TGTGCCAGCAGCTCGGGACAGGGGACAGGCGGCTACACCTTC. The entire variable domain, with the rest obtained from reference TRBV11-1 and TRBJ1-2, is as follows: EAEVAQSPRYKITEKSQAVAFWCDPISGHATLYWYRQILGQGPELLVQFQDESVVDDSQLPKDRFSAERLKGVDSTLKIQPAELGDSAMYLCASSSGQGTGGYTFGSGTRLTVV.

The CDR3 DNA reads TGTGCCAGCAGTTCAAAAACTAGTATCTATGGCGAGCAGTACTTC. Amino acids: CASSSKTSIYGEQYF. V is TRBV6-5 and J is TRBJ2-7; D may be TRBD2 (5 bases). This CDR3 comprises 15 residues. V was cut by 4 bases and J by 6 bases, with 19 bases left in between. Germline CDR1 and CDR2: MNHEY and SVGAGI.

The gene calls are TRBV6-5 and TRBJ1-2; 7 bases agree with TRBD1. Germline lookup yields CDR1 MNHEY and CDR2 SVGAGI. The CDR3 is 14 amino acids. Trimming at V came to 2 bases and at J to 6 bases, leaving 6 bases not matched to a gene. CDR3 protein: CASSYAGQRNGYTF. The CDR3 region has the DNA TGTGCCAGCAGTTACGCGGGACAGAGAAATGGCTACACCTTC.

This sequence joins TRBV18 and TRBJ2-5; no clear D gene. V lost 2 bases to trimming and J lost 4 bases, with 8 bases between them. CDR1 and CDR2 from the germline V gene are KGHSH and LQKENI. The CDR3 covers 13 residues. The CDR3 reads CASSPGPGETQYF. DNA for the CDR3: TGTGCCAGCTCACCAGGGCCCGGAGAGACCCAGTACTTC.

The chain links TRBV27 to TRBJ1-2; D might be TRBD1 (5 bases). The CDR3 is 14 amino acids. CDR1 is MNHEY, CDR2 SMNVEV, per germline (reference sequence). Trimming pared 4 bases from V and 8 bases from J, leaving 17 bases between. The CDR3 is CASSSTSGTGGYTF. Written as DNA, the CDR3 is TGTGCCAGCAGTTCCACCTCAGGGACGGGCGGCTACACCTTC.

The chain combines TRBV2 with TRBJ1-5, with D possibly matching TRBD1 (6 bases). The CDR3 totals 13 residues. Germline CDR1 is SNHLY and CDR2 is FYNNEI. The germline V and J ends were trimmed by 2 bases and 7 bases, with 9 bases remaining between them. The CDR3 DNA is TGTGCCAGCAGTGAAAGGGGGAGGCAGCCCCAGCATTTT. Translation: CASSERGRQPQHF.

This clone was seen only a few times. This chain connects TRBV5-4 to TRBJ2-3, with TRBD2 matching over 14 bases. The CDR3 runs to 16 residues. CDR1 SGHNT and CDR2 YYREEE come from the germline V gene (reference sequence). The V segment lost 5 bases and the J segment 1 base; nucleotides outside the gene matches: 3. CDR3 nucleotides: TGTGCCAGCAGTAGGACTAGCGGGAGGCGCACAGATACGCAGTATTTT. Translation gives CASSRTSGRRTDTQYF.

This chain joins TRBV7-3 and TRBJ1-6, with TRBD1 as a possible D gene (5 bases). This CDR3 is 16 amino acids long. Per germline, CDR1 SGHTA and CDR2 FQGTGA. V lost 0 bases and J lost 7, with 13 bases in between. The CDR3 region has the DNA TGTGCCAGCAGCTTAACCGGCGGACATCAGAATTCACCCCTCCACTTT. Its translation is CASSLTGGHQNSPLHF.

The V call is TRBV19, the J call TRBJ2-4, with 9 positions matching TRBD1. Per germline, CDR1 LNHDA and CDR2 SQIVND (reference sequence). The J segment lost 0 bases and the V segment lost 7 bases, leaving 1 base of the junction unmatched. The length of the CDR3 is 14 residues. The CDR3 coding sequence is TGTGCCAGTATGACAGGGGGAGCCAAAAACATTCAGTACTTC. It yields the protein CASMTGGAKNIQYF.

V usage is TRBV29-1 and J usage is TRBJ1-2, with D possibly being TRBD1 (6 bases). The ends were cut back, 4 bases at V and 8 bases at J, with 17 bases in the middle. The CDR3 extends over 13 amino acids. The germline V gene has CDR1 SQVTM and CDR2 ANQGSEA. The CDR3 here is CSVGTAVRAGYTF. DNA for the CDR3: TGCAGCGTTGGGACAGCCGTTCGTGCGGGCTACACCTTC.

The chain joins TRBV7-8 to TRBJ1-3; D gene uncertain. V lost 6 bases and J lost 0, with 15 bases in between. This CDR3 region has 16 residues. Germline CDR1 and CDR2: SGHVS and FQNEAQ. The CDR3 sequence is CASSLRRNPSGNTIYF. In DNA form, the CDR3 reads TGTGCCAGCAGTCTACGTCGTAATCCCTCTGGAAACACCATATATTTT.

The chain recombines TRBV6-5 with TRBJ2-7; TRBD2 matches at 7 bases. Trimming cost V 4 bases and J 4 bases; bases outside gene matches: 10. The CDR3 spans 15 residues. From germline, CDR1 is MNHEY and CDR2 SVGAGI. The CDR3 protein is CASSSVGGGRYEQYF. The CDR3 bases are TGTGCCAGCAGTTCCGTTGGGGGGGGTCGGTACGAGCAGTACTTC.

V usage is TRBV5-1 and J usage is TRBJ1-2, with D perhaps TRBD1 (5 bases). Germline V gives CDR1 SGHRS, CDR2 YFSETQ. Trimming stripped 4 bases from V and 4 bases from J, with 14 bases between. This CDR3 spans 14 amino acids. The CDR3 bases are TGCGCCAGCAGCCGTGGGACGGAACCCTATGGCTACACCTTC. Translation: CASSRGTEPYGYTF.

The chain is built from TRBV6-5 and TRBJ2-7; D may be TRBD1 or TRBD2 (5 bases each). Germline CDR1 MNHEY, CDR2 SVGAGI. V was clipped by 7 bases and J by 0 bases, with 16 bases between them. CDR3 length: 15 amino acids. CDR3 DNA sequence: TGTGCCAGCACCCCAGCGTGGGGGAGCTCCTACGAGCAGTACTTC. Translating it yields CASTPAWGSSYEQYF.

The chain couples TRBV7-3 to TRBJ2-7, with 9 positions matching TRBD2. CDR3 size: 17 residues. V lost 2 bases and J lost 4; bases outside the gene matches: 12. CDR1 SGHTA and CDR2 FQGTGA come from the germline V gene. In nucleotides, the CDR3 is TGTGCCAGCAGCTTATCGGGGACTAGCAGAGGAGCGTACGAGCAGTACTTC. It is translated as CASSLSGTSRGAYEQYF.

The chain's CDR3 is CASIMGYGEQFF. CDR3 DNA sequence: TGTGCCAGCATTATGGGGTACGGTGAGCAGTTCTTC. V is TRBV12-3 or TRBV12-4 and J is TRBJ2-1; D not certain. The CDR3 extends over 12 amino acids. V lost 7 bases to trimming and J lost 9 bases, with 13 bases between them.

The chain joins TRBV27 to TRBJ1-4; D may be TRBD1 (5 bases). Germline CDR1 and CDR2: MNHEY and SMNVEV (reference sequence). V was trimmed by 3 bases and J by 8 bases, leaving 22 bases between them. This CDR3 spans 17 amino acids. CDR3 in DNA: TGTGCCAGCAGTTTCTTCCTACCTACAAGACGGGGGGAAAAACTGTTTTTT. This gives the protein CASSFFLPTRRGEKLFF.